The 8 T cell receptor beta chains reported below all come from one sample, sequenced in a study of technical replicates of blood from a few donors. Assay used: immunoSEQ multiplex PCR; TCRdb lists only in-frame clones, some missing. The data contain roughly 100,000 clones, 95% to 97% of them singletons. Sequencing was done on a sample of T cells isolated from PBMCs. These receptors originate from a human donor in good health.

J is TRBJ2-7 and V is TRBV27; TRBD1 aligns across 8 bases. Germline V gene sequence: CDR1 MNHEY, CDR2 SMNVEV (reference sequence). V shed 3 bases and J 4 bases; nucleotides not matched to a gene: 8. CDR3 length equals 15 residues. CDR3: CASSLSQGARYEQYF. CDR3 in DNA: TGTGCCAGCAGTTTGTCTCAGGGGGCGCGGTACGAGCAGTACTTC.

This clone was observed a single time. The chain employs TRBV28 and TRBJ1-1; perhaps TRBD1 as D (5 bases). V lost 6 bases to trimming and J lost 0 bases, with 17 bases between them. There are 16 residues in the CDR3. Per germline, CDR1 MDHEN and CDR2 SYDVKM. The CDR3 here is CASRRTRDFMNTEAFF. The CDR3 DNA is TGTGCCAGCAGACGTACGAGGGACTTCATGAACACTGAAGCTTTCTTT.

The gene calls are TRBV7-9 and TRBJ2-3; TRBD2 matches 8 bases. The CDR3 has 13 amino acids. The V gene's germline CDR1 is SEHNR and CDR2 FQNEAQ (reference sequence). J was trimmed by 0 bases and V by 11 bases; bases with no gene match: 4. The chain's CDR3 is CACASGSTDTQYF. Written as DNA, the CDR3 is TGTGCCTGCGCTAGCGGGAGCACAGATACGCAGTATTTT.

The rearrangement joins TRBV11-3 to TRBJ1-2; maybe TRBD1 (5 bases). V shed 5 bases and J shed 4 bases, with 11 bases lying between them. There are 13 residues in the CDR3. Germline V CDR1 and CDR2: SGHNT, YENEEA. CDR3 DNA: TGTGCCAGCAGCAAAGACAGCTTCTATGGCTACACCTTC. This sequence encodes CASSKDSFYGYTF.

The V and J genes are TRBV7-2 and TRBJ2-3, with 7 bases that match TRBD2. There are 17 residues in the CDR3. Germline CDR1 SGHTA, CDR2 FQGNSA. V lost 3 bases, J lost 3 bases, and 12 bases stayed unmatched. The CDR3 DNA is TGTGCCAGCAGCTTGACTAGCTGGAGACTAAGAACAGATACGCAGTATTTT. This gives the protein CASSLTSWRLRTDTQYF. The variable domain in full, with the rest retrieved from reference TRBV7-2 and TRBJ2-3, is GAGVSQSPSNKVTEKGKDVELRCDPISGHTALYWYRQSLGQGLEFLIYFQGNSAPDKSGLPSDRFSAERTGGSVSTLTIQRTQQEDSAVYLCASSLTSWRLRTDTQYFGPGTRLTVL.

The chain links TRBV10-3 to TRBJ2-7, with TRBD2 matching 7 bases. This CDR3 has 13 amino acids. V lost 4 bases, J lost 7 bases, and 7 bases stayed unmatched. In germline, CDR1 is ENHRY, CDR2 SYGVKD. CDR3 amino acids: CAISGGLEGEQYF. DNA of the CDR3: TGTGCCATCAGTGGAGGACTAGAGGGGGAGCAGTACTTC.

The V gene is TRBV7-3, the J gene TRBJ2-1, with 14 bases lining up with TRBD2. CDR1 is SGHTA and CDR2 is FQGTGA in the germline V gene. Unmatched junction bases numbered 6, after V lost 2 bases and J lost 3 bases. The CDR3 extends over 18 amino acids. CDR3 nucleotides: TGTGCCAGCAGCTTAGTCGGGACTAGCGGGAGTGGCTACAATGAGCAGTTCTTC. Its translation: CASSLVGTSGSGYNEQFF.

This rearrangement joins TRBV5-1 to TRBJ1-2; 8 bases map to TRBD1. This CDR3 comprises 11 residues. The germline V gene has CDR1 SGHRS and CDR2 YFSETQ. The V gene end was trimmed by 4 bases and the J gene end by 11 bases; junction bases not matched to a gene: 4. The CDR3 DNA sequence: TGCGCCAGCAGCCTGGACAGGGTTTACACCTTC. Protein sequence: CASSLDRVYTF.